This T cell receptor beta chain was captured by sequencing in a study of blood T cell repertoires in COVID-19. At the level of the study: T cells, B-cell-depleted T cells, or PBMCs provided the cDNA or gDNA that served as material.

Looked up from germline, CDR1 is SGDLS and CDR2 is YYNGEE. CDR3 length: 16 residues. V was clipped by 1 base and J by 2 bases; unmatched bases: 6. The authors' processing: Amplification of reference gene primers was used by the study to estimate nucleated cell counts. Generated by immunoSEQ multiplex PCR, the TCRdb table keeps only in-frame clones and is missing some. From that table come the V and J calls and clone size; the DNA was used to work out D and trimming. The table lists 250,000 to 300,000 clones, around 87% of them singletons. This TCR was sampled from a woman aged 35 to 49 who had recovered from COVID-19. Sequenced input: peripheral blood. The chain couples TRBV9 to TRBJ2-7, with 10 bases that match TRBD1. The CDR3 spells CASSVTGTGDTYEQYF. The DNA of the CDR3 is TGTGCCAGCAGCGTAACAGGGACAGGGGACACCTACGAGCAGTACTTC.